This T cell receptor beta chain emerged from a study of CD8 T cell repertoires and HIV-1 epitope variants. Study-level background: Epitopes were three Gag families plus Nef HW9 and YT9. 1M T cells were kept uncultured as a baseline.

The repertoire was sequenced with immunoSEQ multiplex PCR; TCRdb's copy has only in-frame clones and lacks some. The sample lists roughly 1,900 clones, around 70% occurring once. Germline values: CDR1 SGDLS, CDR2 YYNGEE. The CDR3 contains 15 residues. Turning to this clone: Antigen: not known. A read error may produce the germline difference seen at one junction end.

What was sequenced was cultured CD8+ T cells derived from PBMCs. The chain employs TRBV9 and TRBJ1-4; 7 bases fit TRBD1. The TCR sequence derives from a male donor with HIV. CDR3 region: CANSPRDSSNEKLFF. Written as DNA, the CDR3 is TGTGCCAACAGCCCAAGGGACAGTTCTAATGAAAAACTGTTTTTT.